The sequence of this TCR beta chain was determined in a study of shared clonotypes between healthy human individuals. Study-wide points: Collection of samples was limited to blood; tissue repertoires likely differ.

The CDR3 runs to 14 residues. Germline V gene data show CDR1 as MNHEY and CDR2 as SMNVEV (reference sequence). Trimming stripped 1 base from V and 7 bases from J, with 11 bases between. Generated by immunoSEQ multiplex PCR, the TCRdb table keeps only in-frame clones and is missing some. The sample lists about 2.1 million clones, around 93% seen once, with over 1.5% in the top ten. Note on this clone: The antigen is unknown. This sample also contains other DNA sequences that code for the same CDR3.

In the naive CD8 group, cells lacked CD45RO and were positively selected for CCR7, so terminally differentiated effector memory CD45RA+ cells were left out. The sequence came from a man aged 18 to 30 in good health. Some clones in this sample may be carry-over from other donors' samples. The chain couples TRBV27 to TRBJ1-5, with a weak D call TRBD1 (5 bases). The sequenced material came from naive CD8+ T cells from PBMCs. CDR3 DNA sequence: TGTGCCAGCAGTTTATTGGGGGGGACGCAGCCCCAGCATTTT. This sequence encodes CASSLLGGTQPQHF.